The present T cell receptor (beta chain) was sequenced within a study of CD8+ T cells in alopecia areata. Whole-study findings and limits: Besides other cells, scalp samples also yield sequences of resident alphabeta T cells from normal skin. Persistence of many expanded lesional clones was seen in scalp and blood during tofacitinib.

Reverse transcribed after extraction, RNA yielded cDNA as the sequencing template. The data were produced by immunoSEQ multiplex PCR, yet TCRdb's version contains in-frame clones alone and is incomplete. The sample consists of 120,000 to 150,000 clones, 85% to 90% of them appearing once. The length of the CDR3 is 19 residues. Trimming took 5 bases from V and 1 from J, leaving 23 bases between them. Germline lookup yields CDR1 SGHVS and CDR2 FNYEAQ. Described treatment: oral pan-JAK inhibitor, 5-10 mg twice daily. In the case of this clone: Its specificity is unknown.

The gene calls are TRBV7-6 and TRBJ1-4; D gene unclear. The sample in question was CD8+ T cells sorted from blood, obtained at week 4, from a patient treated with tofacitinib. The TCR sequence derives from a human donor with alopecia areata. The chain's CDR3 is CASSVHKAGVWVTNEKLFF. DNA of the CDR3: TGTGCCAGCAGCGTACATAAAGCCGGAGTCTGGGTAACTAATGAAAAACTGTTTTTT. Filled out from reference TRBV7-6 and TRBJ1-4, the complete variable domain reads GAGVSQSPRYKVTKRGQDVALRCDPISGHVSLYWYRQALGQGPEFLTYFNYEAQQDKSGLPNDRFSAERPEGSISTLTIQRTEQRDSAMYRCASSVHKAGVWVTNEKLFFGSGTQLSVL.